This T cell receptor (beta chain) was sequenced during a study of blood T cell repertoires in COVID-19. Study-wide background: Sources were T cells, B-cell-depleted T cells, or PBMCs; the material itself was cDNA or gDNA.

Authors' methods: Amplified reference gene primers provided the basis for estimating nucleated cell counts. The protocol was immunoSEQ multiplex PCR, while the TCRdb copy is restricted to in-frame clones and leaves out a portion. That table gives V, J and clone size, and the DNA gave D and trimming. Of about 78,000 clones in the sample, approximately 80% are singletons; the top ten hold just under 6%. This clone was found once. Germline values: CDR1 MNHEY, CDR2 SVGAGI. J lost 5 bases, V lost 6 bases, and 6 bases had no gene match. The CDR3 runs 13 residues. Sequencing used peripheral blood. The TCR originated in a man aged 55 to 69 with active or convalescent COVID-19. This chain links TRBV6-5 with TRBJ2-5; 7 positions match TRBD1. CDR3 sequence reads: CASRRTGAETQYF. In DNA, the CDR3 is TGTGCCAGCAGACGGACAGGCGCCGAGACCCAGTACTTC.